The source of this T cell receptor beta chain is a study of shared clonotypes between healthy human individuals. Terminally differentiated effector memory CD45RA+ cells were excluded by CCR7 positive selection of CD45RO-negative cells. Whole-study findings and limits: Although depth was large, rarefaction showed that sequencing of the sorted subsets was incomplete.

The ends were cut back, 7 bases at V and 9 bases at J, with 21 bases in the middle. This CDR3 has 14 amino acids. Germline values: CDR1 SEHNR, CDR2 FQNEAQ (reference sequence). A note on this clone: As yet, its antigen is unknown.

Clones were read by immunoSEQ multiplex PCR, and TCRdb kept only the in-frame ones, dropping some. The sample lists around 640,000 clones; about 96% were seen once. Sequencing was carried out using naive CD8+ T cells sorted from blood. This TCR derives from a woman between 25 and 40 years old in good health. This chain links TRBV7-9 with TRBJ2-5; D is possibly TRBD1 (6 bases). CDR3 sequence: CASTGTQDLGAQYF. For the CDR3, the DNA is TGTGCCAGCACCGGGACACAAGACCTGGGGGCCCAGTACTTC.